These 23 T cell receptor beta chains were all obtained from the same sample, sequenced in a study of T cell changes during pregnancy in multiple sclerosis. Some clones are missing from TCRdb's copy, which holds only in-frame ones; the method was immunoSEQ multiplex PCR. The sample comprises roughly 64,000 clones, about nine tenths of which are singletons, and approximately 6.5% rests with the top ten. The input for sequencing was peripheral blood, taken in the third trimester of pregnancy. Source of these receptors: a female donor in good health, enrolled as a control in a pregnancy study.

The chain has TRBV7-2 and TRBJ1-1; tentatively, D is TRBD1 (6 bases). CDR1 is SGHTA and CDR2 is FQGNSA in the germline V gene. V was pared by 5 bases and J by 5 bases, with 24 bases between. This CDR3 region has 17 residues. The CDR3 DNA sequence: TGTGCCAGCAGCGGGGGTGAAATGGGGGCGGATTGGACTGAAGCTTTCTTT. Translated, it gives CASSGGEMGADWTEAFF. Variable domain in full (rest from reference TRBV7-2 and TRBJ1-1): GAGVSQSPSNKVTEKGKDVELRCDPISGHTALYWYRQSLGQGLEFLIYFQGNSAPDKSGLPSDRFSAERTGGSVSTLTIQRTQQEDSAVYLCASSGGEMGADWTEAFFGQGTRLTVV.

The rearrangement joins TRBV11-2 to TRBJ2-7, with a weak D call TRBD2 (5 bases). Per the germline V gene, CDR1 is SGHAT and CDR2 is FQNNGV. V lost 0 bases, J lost 7 bases, and 10 bases lay in between. The CDR3 runs 13 residues. The CDR3 loop is CASSLDQRGEQYF. The CDR3 region has the DNA TGTGCCAGCAGCTTAGATCAACGGGGTGAGCAGTACTTC.

This rearrangement joins TRBV6-5 to TRBJ1-5, with D maybe TRBD1 (6 bases). V dropped 4 bases and J dropped 4 bases, with 17 bases sitting between them. This CDR3 is built from 16 residues. CDR1 and CDR2 from the germline V gene are MNHEY and SVGAGI. The CDR3: CASSSRGQLANQPQHF. CDR3 nucleotide sequence: TGTGCCAGCAGTTCCCGGGGACAACTTGCGAATCAGCCCCAGCATTTT.

The genes are TRBV9 and TRBJ1-1; TRBD1 matches at 9 bases. V lost 4 bases to trimming and J lost 1 base; unmatched junction nucleotides: 5. Germline CDR1 and CDR2: SGDLS and YYNGEE. The CDR3 runs to 15 residues. In nucleotides, the CDR3 is TGTGCCAGCAGCCCCTGGACAGGGGAGAACACTGAAGCTTTCTTT. It yields the protein CASSPWTGENTEAFF.

The chain combines TRBV5-1 with TRBJ2-3; weak D call: TRBD2 (6 bases). Deletions cut 0 bases from V and 5 bases from J, with 10 bases between. Germline loops: CDR1 SGHRS, CDR2 YFSETQ. This CDR3 has 14 residues. The CDR3 nucleotides are TGCGCCAGCAGCTTGGAAACAGCGGGAGATACGCAGTATTTT. This encodes CASSLETAGDTQYF. The full variable domain, its missing parts supplied by reference TRBV5-1 and TRBJ2-3, is KAGVTQTPRYLIKTRGQQVTLSCSPISGHRSVSWYQQTPGQGLQFLFEYFSETQRNKGNFPGRFSGRQFSNSRSEMNVSTLELGDSALYLCASSLETAGDTQYFGPGTRLTVL.

The chain links TRBV27 to TRBJ1-1; TRBD1 might be the D (6 bases). CDR3 length equals 14 residues. Germline V CDR1 and CDR2: MNHEY, SMNVEV (reference sequence). Trimming left V 1 base short and J 5 bases short, with 11 bases between. The CDR3 loop is CASSLYTGPTEAFF. As DNA, the CDR3 is TGTGCCAGCAGTTTATATACAGGGCCAACTGAAGCTTTCTTT.

The V call is TRBV7-6, the J call TRBJ1-1; 8 bases are shared with TRBD1. This CDR3 is built from 15 residues. Germline V gene sequence: CDR1 SGHVS, CDR2 FNYEAQ. Unmatched junction bases numbered 8, after V lost 4 bases and J lost 4 bases. The CDR3 loop is CASSSQDRGLTEAFF. The CDR3 DNA reads as TGTGCCAGCAGCTCCCAAGACAGGGGCCTCACTGAAGCTTTCTTT.

The chain has TRBV2 and TRBJ1-1; 7 bases fit TRBD1. CDR1 SNHLY and CDR2 FYNNEI come from the germline V gene. The CDR3 totals 12 residues. The V and J ends lost 6 bases and 14 bases, in that order; junction bases with no gene match: 12. The CDR3 DNA sequence: TGTGCCAGCAGCGGGGTTAAGAGGGGGCGGTTCTTT. As protein: CASSGVKRGRFF.

This rearrangement joins TRBV5-1 to TRBJ1-2, with 11 nucleotides matching TRBD1. V lost 1 base, J lost 8 bases, and 7 bases stayed unmatched. This CDR3 has 15 residues. Germline V gene lookup returns CDR1 SGHRS and CDR2 YFSETQ. CDR3 DNA sequence: TGCGCCAGCAGCTTGCGCCGGGACAGGGGGAGAGGCTACACCTTC. Amino acid sequence: CASSLRRDRGRGYTF.

V is TRBV11-2 and J is TRBJ2-4; 9 bases map to TRBD1. V shed 7 bases, J shed 6 bases, and the junction held 10 bases outside the gene matches. The CDR3 is 15 residues long. In germline, CDR1 is SGHAT, CDR2 FQNNGV. Here the CDR3 reads CASILGQGSANIQYF. CDR3 sequence (DNA): TGTGCCAGCATCCTTGGACAGGGGAGTGCAAACATTCAGTACTTC.

The genes are TRBV30 and TRBJ1-2; 11 bases align to TRBD1. Germline V gene lookup returns CDR1 GTSNPN and CDR2 SVGIG (reference sequence). V lost 1 base and J lost 6; bases outside the gene matches: 7. This CDR3 has 15 residues. The CDR3 sequence is CAWSGVMDRGHGYTF. CDR3 sequence (DNA): TGTGCCTGGAGTGGCGTAATGGACAGGGGGCATGGCTACACCTTC.

The J gene is TRBJ2-1, the V gene TRBV7-6, with 15 bases fitting TRBD2. V shed 4 bases and J 6 bases; nucleotides not matched to a gene: 4. The CDR3 sequence is 16 residues long. CDR1 is SGHVS, CDR2 FNYEAQ, per germline. The CDR3 nucleotides are TGTGCCAGCAGCTGGACTAGCGGGAGGGGTGGCAATGAGCAGTTCTTC. Translated: CASSWTSGRGGNEQFF.

The chain recombines TRBV5-1 with TRBJ2-1; 9 nucleotides match TRBD2. J gave up 6 bases and V 2 bases, and 6 bases lay outside the gene matches. Germline CDR1 and CDR2: SGHRS and YFSETQ. This CDR3 region has 15 residues. The DNA of the CDR3 is TGCGCCAGCAGCTTCATGCGGGGGGGAATCAATGAGCAGTTCTTC. Translation gives CASSFMRGGINEQFF.

The J gene is TRBJ1-5, the V gene TRBV6-6; no clear D gene. The V end lost 6 bases, the J end lost 0 bases, and 9 bases lay between the germline ends. CDR3 length: 14 residues. Germline V CDR1 and CDR2: MNHNY, SVGAGI (reference sequence). CDR3 sequence (DNA): TGTGCCAGCAGACGCGACAATAGCAATCAGCCCCAGCATTTT. It yields the protein CASRRDNSNQPQHF.

V and J are TRBV18 and TRBJ2-6, with 8 bases matching TRBD2. Germline values: CDR1 KGHSH, CDR2 LQKENI. This CDR3 has 18 amino acids. The trim removed 2 bases at V and 0 bases at J, leaving 6 bases unmatched. CDR3 DNA: TGTGCCAGCTCACCATACGCTAGCGGGCCCTCTGGGGCCAACGTCCTGACTTTC. Residues: CASSPYASGPSGANVLTF. Using reference TRBV18 and TRBJ2-6 for the parts outside the CDR3, the full variable domain is NAGVMQNPRHLVRRRGQEARLRCSPMKGHSHVYWYRQLPEEGLKFMVYLQKENIIDESGMPKERFSAEFPKEGPSILRIQQVVRGDSAAYFCASSPYASGPSGANVLTFGAGSRLTVL.

The rearrangement links TRBV2 to TRBJ2-5; no definite D call. The DNA end favors TRBJ2-7, so the J call may be wrong. CDR3 length: 14 amino acids. The V gene's germline CDR1 is SNHLY and CDR2 FYNNEI. CDR3: CASSEFVHHYEQYF. In nucleotides, the CDR3 is TGTGCCAGCAGTGAATTCGTCCATCACTACGAGCAGTACTTC.

J is TRBJ2-7 and V is TRBV7-2, with D possibly matching TRBD1 (6 bases). CDR1 and CDR2 (germline): SGHTA, FQGNSA. Trimming left V 1 base short and J 5 bases short, with 12 bases between. The CDR3 is made up of 14 amino acids. CDR3 protein: CASSLETGMDEQYF. The CDR3 bases are TGTGCCAGCAGCTTAGAGACAGGCATGGACGAGCAGTACTTC.

This chain joins TRBV4-3 and TRBJ2-5; 9 nucleotides match TRBD1. There are 17 residues in the CDR3. The V gene's germline CDR1 is LGHNA and CDR2 YSLEER. The trim removed 2 bases at V and 4 bases at J, leaving 11 bases unmatched. Written as DNA, the CDR3 is TGCGCCAGCAGCCAAACCCACGGACAGGGGATAGGAGAGACCCAGTACTTC. Protein sequence: CASSQTHGQGIGETQYF.

This clone appeared a single time. This chain uses TRBV9 with TRBJ2-1; 9 bases agree with TRBD2. The germline V gene has CDR1 SGDLS and CDR2 YYNGEE. V was clipped by 3 bases and J by 9 bases; unmatched bases: 13. This CDR3 contains 16 residues. In DNA, the CDR3 is TGTGCCAGCAGCGAGGGGCTTGGGACTAGCTTCCGTGAGCAGTTCTTC. Amino acid sequence: CASSEGLGTSFREQFF.

This clone was detected only a few times. The chain joins TRBV7-2 to TRBJ2-7, with D unclear. V lost 1 base and J 3 bases, leaving 7 bases between the germline ends. Germline CDR1 reads SGHTA; CDR2 reads FQGNSA. The CDR3 contains 13 residues. In DNA, the CDR3 is TGTGCCAGCAGCTTAGAGCCCGACTACGAGCAGTACTTC. It specifies CASSLEPDYEQYF. Based on the CDR3 plus reference TRBV7-2 and TRBJ2-7, the full variable domain is GAGVSQSPSNKVTEKGKDVELRCDPISGHTALYWYRQSLGQGLEFLIYFQGNSAPDKSGLPSDRFSAERTGGSVSTLTIQRTQQEDSAVYLCASSLEPDYEQYFGPGTRLTVT.

The chain links TRBV10-3 to TRBJ2-5; the match to TRBD2 covers 7 bases. Trimming cost V 3 bases and J 1 base; bases outside gene matches: 5. CDR1 is ENHRY, CDR2 SYGVKD, per germline. CDR3 length equals 15 residues. The CDR3: CAISEGLAVQETQYF. The CDR3 DNA reads as TGTGCCATCAGTGAAGGCCTAGCGGTCCAAGAGACCCAGTACTTC.

This clone was picked up a small number of times. The chain recombines TRBV4-1 with TRBJ1-1; weak D call: TRBD1 (5 bases). V lost 6 bases and J lost 5, with 16 bases in between. This CDR3 is 14 amino acids long. Germline V CDR1 and CDR2: MGHRA, YSYEKL. The CDR3 sequence is CASSDYSRGTEAFF. The DNA of the CDR3 is TGCGCCAGCAGTGACTATTCCCGGGGGACTGAAGCTTTCTTT.

The chain links TRBV15 to TRBJ2-4, with 7 bases lining up with TRBD2. V shed 3 bases, J shed 1 base, and the junction held 12 bases outside the gene matches. This CDR3 is built from 18 residues. Germline CDR1 is LNHNV and CDR2 is YYDKDF (reference sequence). The CDR3 sequence is CATSREGGPTAAKNIQYF. CDR3 in DNA: TGTGCCACCAGCAGGGAGGGAGGGCCGACGGCTGCCAAAAACATTCAGTACTTC.